A selection of T cell receptor beta chains follows, all from one sample in a study of OX40 agonist ivuxolimab in advanced cancers. Profiled with immunoSEQ multiplex PCR; TCRdb holds only in-frame clones, not every one. Of tens of thousands of clones listed, roughly 80% are singletons. The material was CD4+ or CD8+ T cells sorted from blood, obtained in a trial of the OX40 agonist ivuxolimab. These receptors came from an adult with an advanced solid tumor such as melanoma, head and neck, liver or kidney cancer. The CDR3 runs from the conserved cysteine through the conserved F or W. Each record gives: V gene, J gene, clone size, CDR3 protein. The size of a clone is reported for some rows only, either as once, few or many, or as a class for expanded clones.

TRBV6-5	TRBJ2-5	NA	CASSYSRGPGGETQYF
TRBV4-1	TRBJ2-1	NA	CASSIGASGYNEQFF
TRBV6-1	TRBJ2-1	NA	CASRDYRTKYNEQFF
TRBV4-2	TRBJ2-1	NA	CASSWPDLNNEQFF
TRBV6-5	TRBJ2-1	NA	CASSLGRYNEQFF
TRBV18	NA	NA	CASSPYLSGENSYEQYF
TRBV11-2	TRBJ1-6	NA	CASSSTYNSPLHF
TRBV28	TRBJ1-5	NA	CASSLSGSSNQPQHF
TRBV25-1	TRBJ2-3	once	CASSIEAGVVDTQYF
TRBV5-4	TRBJ1-3	NA	CASSLGRSGNTIYF
TRBV6-1	TRBJ2-3	NA	CASSELAALSTDTQYF
TRBV19	TRBJ1-3	NA	CASNFLGGGNSGNTIYF
TRBV11-2	TRBJ2-5	few	CASSLVQGGETQYF
TRBV6-5	TRBJ1-6	few	CASSPLDGVLHF
TRBV7-9	TRBJ1-2	NA	CASSPMKSLNYGYTF
TRBV9	TRBJ2-1	NA	CASSSSGQGNNEQFF
TRBV10-2	TRBJ1-6	few	CASSDRDRGHSPLHF
TRBV9	TRBJ1-3	NA	CASSWGGGTGNTIYF
TRBV2	TRBJ2-1	NA	CASESRQGISYNEQFF
TRBV9	TRBJ2-7	NA	CASSATLQDAAYEQYF
TRBV28	TRBJ1-5	NA	CASSFWGSGNQPQHF
TRBV4-1	TRBJ2-6	NA	CASSPGQAFSGANVLTF
TRBV7-9	TRBJ2-3	NA	CASSLSSGLTDTQYF
TRBV12-5	TRBJ2-1	NA	CASGSLDGSSYNEQFF
TRBV14	TRBJ2-2	NA	CASSRAVSTGELFF
TRBV7-8	TRBJ1-1	NA	CASSLGPSGGPAF
TRBV4-1	TRBJ1-2	NA	CASSQGRVNLGSGYTF
TRBV15	TRBJ1-5	NA	CATSRDSSGGFIVSQPQHF
TRBV28	NA	NA	CASSPGQPYEQYF
TRBV28	TRBJ2-5	NA	CASSEWTSQETQYF